This entry lists 14 T cell receptor beta chains sequenced from one sample in a study of blood T cell repertoires in COVID-19. The method was immunoSEQ multiplex PCR; TCRdb's version includes in-frame clones alone and lacks a portion of them. The table shows approximately 110,000 clones, with 75% to 90% occurring only once. Sequencing input: peripheral blood. The origin of the receptors is a woman of 80 years or more with acute or convalescent COVID-19.

The rearrangement joins TRBV28 to TRBJ2-7, with D unresolved. The V end lost 7 bases, the J end lost 3 bases, and 13 bases lay between the germline ends. CDR1 and CDR2 from the germline V gene are MDHEN and SYDVKM. CDR3 length equals 13 residues. CDR3 sequence reads: CASKKSFIYEQYF. The CDR3 coding sequence is TGTGCCAGCAAGAAGAGTTTTATCTACGAGCAGTACTTC.

CDR3 sequence (DNA): TGCGCCAGCCGATCGGAAGGGACTAGCGGGGGTCGCACAGATACGCAGTATTTT. It encodes CASRSEGTSGGRTDTQYF. The gene calls are TRBV5-1 and TRBJ2-3; TRBD2 matches 14 bases. J gave up 1 base and V 7 bases, and 11 bases lay outside the gene matches. Germline V gives CDR1 SGHRS, CDR2 YFSETQ. The CDR3 extends over 18 amino acids. The variable domain in full, completed from reference TRBV5-1 and TRBJ2-3, reads KAGVTQTPRYLIKTRGQQVTLSCSPISGHRSVSWYQQTPGQGLQFLFEYFSETQRNKGNFPGRFSGRQFSNSRSEMNVSTLELGDSALYLCASRSEGTSGGRTDTQYFGPGTRLTVL.

V usage is TRBV6-2 or TRBV6-3 and J usage is TRBJ2-1; the D gene is possibly TRBD2 (7 bases). This CDR3 contains 15 residues. Per germline, CDR1 MNHEY and CDR2 SVGEGT. V lost 6 bases, J lost 6 bases, and 18 bases lay in between. CDR3 amino acids: CASSLVGGGRNEQFF. In DNA, the CDR3 is TGTGCCAGCAGCCTCGTAGGGGGGGGCCGCAATGAGCAGTTCTTC.

V is TRBV30 and J is TRBJ2-1; D gene ambiguous. From germline, CDR1 is GTSNPN and CDR2 SVGIG (reference sequence). Trimming removed 0 bases from V and 4 bases from J, with 16 bases in between. This CDR3 is built from 16 residues. The CDR3 DNA reads TGTGCCTGGAGTGTGCCTCGGTTGTCCTCTTACAATGAGCAGTTCTTC. It translates to CAWSVPRLSSYNEQFF.

In DNA, the CDR3 is TGTGCCAGCAGCGTGGACAGATTGAACACTGAAGCTTTCTTT. As protein: CASSVDRLNTEAFF. J is TRBJ1-1 and V is TRBV9; D is perhaps TRBD1 (6 bases). V lost 2 bases and J lost 0, with 8 bases in between. This CDR3 is built from 14 residues. Per germline, CDR1 SGDLS and CDR2 YYNGEE.

The chain links TRBV7-2 to TRBJ2-7, with D possibly matching TRBD1 (5 bases). There are 15 residues in the CDR3. Germline V gene data show CDR1 as SGHTA and CDR2 as FQGNSA. V gave up 3 bases and J gave up 3 bases, with 15 bases separating them. CDR3 sequence reads: CASSFPGAKHYEQYF. DNA of the CDR3: TGTGCCAGCAGCTTTCCTGGGGCTAAACACTACGAGCAGTACTTC.

The chain links TRBV7-9 to TRBJ1-6; the D gene is possibly TRBD1 (5 bases). V was cut by 6 bases and J by 9 bases, with 15 bases left in between. CDR3 length equals 14 residues. CDR1 is SEHNR and CDR2 is FQNEAQ in the germline V gene (reference sequence). CDR3 sequence reads: CASSAGTGLSPLHF. The CDR3, as DNA: TGTGCCAGCAGTGCCGGGACTGGTCTTTCACCCCTCCACTTT.

V and J are TRBV5-4 and TRBJ2-3, with 7 bases fitting TRBD2. Germline V gene lookup returns CDR1 SGHNT and CDR2 YYREEE (reference sequence). The V gene end was trimmed by 0 bases and the J gene end by 6 bases; junction bases not matched to a gene: 1. The CDR3 contains 13 residues. The CDR3 loop reads CASSLAGGDTQYF. CDR3 sequence (DNA): TGTGCCAGCAGCTTGGCCGGGGGGGATACGCAGTATTTT.

The genes are TRBV6-5 and TRBJ2-7, with D maybe TRBD1 (5 bases). Between the trimmed V and J ends, which lost 5 bases and 2 bases, there was a span of 13 bases. There are 14 residues in the CDR3. Germline values: CDR1 MNHEY, CDR2 SVGAGI. The DNA of the CDR3 is TGTGCCAGCAGTCCCCGACAGAAAACCTACGAGCAGTACTTC. Residues: CASSPRQKTYEQYF.

The chain recombines TRBV3-1 (or the pseudogene TRBV3-2) with TRBJ1-5, with 7 nucleotides matching TRBD1. The germline V gene encodes CDR1 LGHDT and CDR2 YNNKEL (reference sequence). The V segment lost 1 base and the J segment 4 bases; nucleotides outside the gene matches: 10. CDR3 length: 17 amino acids. CDR3 nucleotide sequence: TGTGCCAGCAGCCAAGCCCAAAGACAGGGCCGAAATCAGCCCCAGCATTTT. As protein: CASSQAQRQGRNQPQHF.

The chain has TRBV5-1 and TRBJ1-1; D is ambiguous. Germline V gene lookup returns CDR1 SGHRS and CDR2 YFSETQ. V lost 1 base to trimming and J lost 4 bases, with 5 bases between them. There are 12 residues in the CDR3. CDR3 residues: CASSLSGTEAFF. The CDR3 DNA sequence: TGCGCCAGCAGCTTGTCGGGCACTGAAGCTTTCTTT.

The V gene is TRBV10-3, the J gene TRBJ1-1, with 10 bases lining up with TRBD1. The trim removed 7 bases at V and 5 bases at J, leaving 4 bases unmatched. The CDR3 totals 13 residues. The germline V gene has CDR1 ENHRY and CDR2 SYGVKD. This CDR3 is CAITPGQGTEAFF. The DNA for the CDR3 is TGTGCCATCACTCCGGGACAGGGGACTGAAGCTTTCTTT.

The chain joins TRBV3-1 (or the pseudogene TRBV3-2) to TRBJ2-5, with 7 bases identical to TRBD1. The CDR3 has 14 amino acids. Germline assignment: CDR1 LGHDT and CDR2 YNNKEL (reference sequence). Unmatched junction bases numbered 6, after V lost 8 bases and J lost 0 bases. Written as DNA, the CDR3 is TGTGCCAGCGCCGGGACAGTAGACCAAGAGACCCAGTACTTC. Its translation: CASAGTVDQETQYF.

The gene calls are TRBV7-3 and TRBJ2-5, with 8 bases that match TRBD2. The trim removed 0 bases at V and 1 base at J, leaving 7 bases unmatched. Germline V gene data show CDR1 as SGHTA and CDR2 as FQGTGA. The CDR3 runs 17 residues. CDR3 residues: CASSLTRSGGSQETQYF. CDR3 DNA: TGTGCCAGCAGCTTAACGCGCAGCGGGGGATCCCAAGAGACCCAGTACTTC.